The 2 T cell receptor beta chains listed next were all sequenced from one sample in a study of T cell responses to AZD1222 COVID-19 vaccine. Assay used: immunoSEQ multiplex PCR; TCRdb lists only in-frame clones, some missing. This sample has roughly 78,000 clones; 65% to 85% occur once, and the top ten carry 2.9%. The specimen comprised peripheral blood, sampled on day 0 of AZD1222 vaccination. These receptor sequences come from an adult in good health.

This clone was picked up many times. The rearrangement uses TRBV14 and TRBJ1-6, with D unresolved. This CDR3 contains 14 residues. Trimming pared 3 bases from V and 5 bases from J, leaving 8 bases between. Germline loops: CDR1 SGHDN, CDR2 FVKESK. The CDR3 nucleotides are TGTGCCAGCAGCCAGGGATTAAATAATTCACCCCTCCACTTT. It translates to CASSQGLNNSPLHF.

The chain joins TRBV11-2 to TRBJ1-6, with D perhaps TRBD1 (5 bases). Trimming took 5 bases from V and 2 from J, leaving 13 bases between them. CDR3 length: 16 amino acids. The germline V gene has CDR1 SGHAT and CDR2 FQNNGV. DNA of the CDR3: TGTGCCAGCAGCATGACAGCGGACCCCTATAATTCACCCCTCCACTTT. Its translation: CASSMTADPYNSPLHF.